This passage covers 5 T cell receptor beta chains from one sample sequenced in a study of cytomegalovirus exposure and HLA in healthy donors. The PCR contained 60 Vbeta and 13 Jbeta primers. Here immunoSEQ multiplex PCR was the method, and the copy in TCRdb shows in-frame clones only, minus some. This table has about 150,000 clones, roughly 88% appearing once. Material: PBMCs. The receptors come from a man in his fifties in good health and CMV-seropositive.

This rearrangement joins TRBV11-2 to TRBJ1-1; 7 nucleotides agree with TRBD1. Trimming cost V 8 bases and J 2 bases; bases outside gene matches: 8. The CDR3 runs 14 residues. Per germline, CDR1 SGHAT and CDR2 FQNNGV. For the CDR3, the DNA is TGTGCCAGCCAGATAGGGGGCGTAAACACTGAAGCTTTCTTT. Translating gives CASQIGGVNTEAFF.

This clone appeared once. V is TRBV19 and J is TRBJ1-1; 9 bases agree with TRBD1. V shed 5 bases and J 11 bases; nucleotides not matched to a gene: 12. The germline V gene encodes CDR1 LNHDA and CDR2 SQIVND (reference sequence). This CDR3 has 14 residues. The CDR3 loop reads CASSCGQGYCRAFF. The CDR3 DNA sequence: TGTGCCAGTAGTTGCGGACAGGGGTACTGCCGGGCTTTCTTT. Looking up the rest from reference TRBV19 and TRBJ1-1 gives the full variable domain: DGGITQSPKYLFRKEGQNVTLSCEQNLNHDAMYWYRQDPGQGLRLIYYSQIVNDFQKGDIAEGYSVSREKKESFPLTVTSAQKNPTAFYLCASSCGQGYCRAFFGQGTRLTVV.

The CDR3 spells CASSLFRIREGSYNEQFF. CDR3 DNA sequence: TGTGCCAGCAGCTTGTTTAGGATTAGGGAGGGCTCCTACAATGAGCAGTTCTTC. The V call is TRBV5-4, the J call TRBJ2-1; TRBD2 agrees at 7 bases. V lost 1 base to trimming and J lost 0 bases; unmatched junction nucleotides: 10. Germline assignment: CDR1 SGHNT and CDR2 YYREEE (reference sequence). This CDR3 has 18 amino acids.

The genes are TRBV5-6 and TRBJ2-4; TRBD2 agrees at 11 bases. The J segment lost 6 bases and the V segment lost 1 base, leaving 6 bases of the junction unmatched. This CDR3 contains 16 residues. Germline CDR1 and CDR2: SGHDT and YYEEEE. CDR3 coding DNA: TGTGCCAGCAGCTTGACTCGCCTAGCGGGAGGAAACATTCAGTACTTC. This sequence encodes CASSLTRLAGGNIQYF.

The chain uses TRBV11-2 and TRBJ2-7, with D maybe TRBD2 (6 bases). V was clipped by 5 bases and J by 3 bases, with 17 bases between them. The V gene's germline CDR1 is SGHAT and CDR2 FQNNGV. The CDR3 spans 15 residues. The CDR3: CASSLPPGVNYEQYF. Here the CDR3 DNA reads TGTGCCAGCAGCCTACCCCCGGGGGTTAACTACGAGCAGTACTTC. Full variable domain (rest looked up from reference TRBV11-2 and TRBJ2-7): EAGVAQSPRYKIIEKRQSVAFWCNPISGHATLYWYQQILGQGPKLLIQFQNNGVVDDSQLPKDRFSAERLKGVDSTLKIQPAKLEDSAVYLCASSLPPGVNYEQYFGPGTRLTVT.